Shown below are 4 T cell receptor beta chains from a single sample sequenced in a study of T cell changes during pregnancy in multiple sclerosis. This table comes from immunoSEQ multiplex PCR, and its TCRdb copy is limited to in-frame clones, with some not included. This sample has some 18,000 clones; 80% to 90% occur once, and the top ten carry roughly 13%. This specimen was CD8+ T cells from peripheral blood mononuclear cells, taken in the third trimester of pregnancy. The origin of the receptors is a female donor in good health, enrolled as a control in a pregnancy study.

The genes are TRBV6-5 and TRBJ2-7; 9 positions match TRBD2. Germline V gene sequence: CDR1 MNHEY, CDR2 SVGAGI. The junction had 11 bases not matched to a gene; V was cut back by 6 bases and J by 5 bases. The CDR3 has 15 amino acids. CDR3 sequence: CASREYSGSSNEQYF. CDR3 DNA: TGTGCCAGCAGGGAGTATAGCGGGAGTTCCAACGAGCAGTACTTC.

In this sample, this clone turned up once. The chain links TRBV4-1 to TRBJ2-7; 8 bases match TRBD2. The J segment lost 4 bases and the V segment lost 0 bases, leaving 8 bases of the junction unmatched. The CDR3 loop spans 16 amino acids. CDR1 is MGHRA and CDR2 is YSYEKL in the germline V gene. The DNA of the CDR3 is TGCGCCAGCAGCCAAGATCCGGCCAGCGGGGGTTACGAGCAGTACTTC. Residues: CASSQDPASGGYEQYF.

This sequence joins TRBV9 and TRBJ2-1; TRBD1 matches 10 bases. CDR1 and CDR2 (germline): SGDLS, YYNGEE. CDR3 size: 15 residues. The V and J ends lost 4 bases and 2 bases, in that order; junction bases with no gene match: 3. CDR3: CASSLGQGTYNEQFF. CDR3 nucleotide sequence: TGTGCCAGCAGCCTGGGACAGGGGACCTACAATGAGCAGTTCTTC.

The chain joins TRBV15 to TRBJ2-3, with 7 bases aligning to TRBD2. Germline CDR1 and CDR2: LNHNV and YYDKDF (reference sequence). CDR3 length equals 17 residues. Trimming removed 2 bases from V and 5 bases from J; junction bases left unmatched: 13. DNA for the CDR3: TGTGCCACCAGCAGATCCGAGCGGGAACCCGCTGTAGATACGCAGTATTTT. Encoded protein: CATSRSEREPAVDTQYF.